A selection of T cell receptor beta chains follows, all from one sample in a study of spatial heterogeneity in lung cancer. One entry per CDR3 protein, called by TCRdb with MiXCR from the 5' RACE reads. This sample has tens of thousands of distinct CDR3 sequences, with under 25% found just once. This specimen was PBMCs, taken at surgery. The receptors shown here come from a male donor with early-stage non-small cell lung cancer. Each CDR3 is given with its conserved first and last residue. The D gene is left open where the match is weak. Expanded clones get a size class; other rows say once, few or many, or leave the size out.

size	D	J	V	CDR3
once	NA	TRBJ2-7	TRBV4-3	CASSYGRSYEQYF
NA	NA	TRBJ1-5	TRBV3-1	CASSQAIGSIQPQHF
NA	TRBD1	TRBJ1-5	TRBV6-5	CASRSQGERQPQHF
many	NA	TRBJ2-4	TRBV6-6	CASSYPRSSVAKNIQYF
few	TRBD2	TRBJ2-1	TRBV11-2	CASSPLGKRGIIEQFF
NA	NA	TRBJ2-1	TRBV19	CASSIRPNEQFF
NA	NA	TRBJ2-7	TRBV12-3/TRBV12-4	CASSLRQGTYEQYF
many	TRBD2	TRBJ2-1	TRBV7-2	CASSLLAGSSYNEQFF
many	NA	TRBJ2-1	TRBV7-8	CASSLADKSYNEQFF
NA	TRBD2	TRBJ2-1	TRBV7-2	CASSLVGGRSYNEQFF
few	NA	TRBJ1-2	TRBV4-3	CASSQDKAGAYGYTF
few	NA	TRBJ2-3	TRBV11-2	CASSLGPVRTDTQYF
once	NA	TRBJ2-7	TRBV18	CASSQGTARDEQYF
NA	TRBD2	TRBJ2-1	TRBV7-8	CASSFSGRSLDEQFF
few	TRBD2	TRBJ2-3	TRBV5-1	CASNPSGGTDTQYF
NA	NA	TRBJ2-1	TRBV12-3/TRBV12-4	CASSWGPSGPYNEQFF
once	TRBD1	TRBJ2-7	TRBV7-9	CASSFPGGTRYEQYF
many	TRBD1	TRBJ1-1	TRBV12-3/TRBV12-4	CASSSQGRDTEAFF
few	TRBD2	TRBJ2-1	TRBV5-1	CASSLGLAGGDSFF
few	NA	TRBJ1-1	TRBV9	CASSVGEGRATEAFF
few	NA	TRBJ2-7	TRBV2	CASSERAETDYEQYF
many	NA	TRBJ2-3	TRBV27	CASSTTWNTDTQYF
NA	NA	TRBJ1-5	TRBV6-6	CASSYPWGSPGSNQPQHF
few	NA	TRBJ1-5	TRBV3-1	CASSQGPRVQGKQPQHF
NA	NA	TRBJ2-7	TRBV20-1	CSARTAKTQDGSEQYF
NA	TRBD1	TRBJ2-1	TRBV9	CASSVGDRVDYNEQFF
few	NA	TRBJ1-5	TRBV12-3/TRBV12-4	CASSLGQISNQPQHF
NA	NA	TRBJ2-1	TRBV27	CASSSRYDTSNNNEQFF
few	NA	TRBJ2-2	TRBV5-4	CASSLWDGWGELFF
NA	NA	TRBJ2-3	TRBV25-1	CASSEYLGGGQADTQYF
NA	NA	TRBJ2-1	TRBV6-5	CASSWGDEAYNEQFF
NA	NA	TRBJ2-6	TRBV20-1	CSASRGGTGANVLTF
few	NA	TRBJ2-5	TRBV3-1	CASSQHGRTPQRETQYF
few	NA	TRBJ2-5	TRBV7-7	CASSLGEASQETQYF
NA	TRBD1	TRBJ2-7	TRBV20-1	CSASPQGDEQYF
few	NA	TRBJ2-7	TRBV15	CATSRGTGSYEQYF